This TCR beta chain was found in a study of T cell repertoires in cytomegalovirus infection. General study points: Across the ex vivo response, the dominant clonotypes were HLA-C-restricted CMV-specific TCR beta clonotypes.

TCRdb independently ran MiXCR on the reads; one entry per CDR3 protein. The sample yields about 220,000 distinct CDR3 sequences, 38% seen once. Trimming took 2 bases from V and 3 from J, leaving 22 bases between them. Germline values: CDR1 MNHEY, CDR2 SMNVEV (reference sequence). The CDR3 is 19 residues long. Turning to this clonotype: The antigen is unknown.

V gene TRBV27 combines with J gene TRBJ2-2; D possibly matches TRBD1 or TRBD2 (5 bases each). The TCR sequence derives from a human donor in good health (CMV status not recorded). Some clones in this sample may be carry-over from other donors' samples. This specimen consisted of CD8+ T cells from cultured PBMCs, obtained from culture after CMV antigen stimulation. CDR3 nucleotides: TGTGCCAGCAGTTTAGAGGGGCCGACCGGGAATGGCTACACCGGGGAGCTGTTTTTT. Residues: CASSLEGPTGNGYTGELFF.